This T cell receptor beta chain was profiled in a study of monozygotic twins with inflammatory bowel disease. Study results and limitations: Backing was not found for a single strong signal or clonotype associated with IBD.

Input per TCR library consisted of 3500 ng of total RNA. TCRdb reprocessed the 5' RACE reads and reports one entry per CDR3 protein, with no DNA. Its listing shows fewer than 550,000 distinct CDR3 sequences. Whole blood served as the source of total RNA, and no T cell sorting took place. In the case of this clonotype: The antigen is unknown.

The origin of this receptor is a human donor with ulcerative colitis or Crohn's disease, or a healthy co-twin of an affected twin (not recorded which). Material for sequencing was blood.

The chain's CDR3 is CAIQVARGTAGKFF. The chain joins TRBV10-3 to TRBJ2-1; TCRdb gives TRBD2 as the D gene, but with no DNA this cannot be confirmed. CDR3 length equals 14 residues. CDR1 and CDR2 from the germline V gene are ENHRY and SYGVKD.